These 16 T cell receptor beta chains were all obtained from the same sample, sequenced in a study of blood T cell repertoires in COVID-19. This table comes from immunoSEQ multiplex PCR, and its TCRdb copy is limited to in-frame clones, with some not included. The sample shows around 100,000 clones, approximately 81% of them seen only once. Sequencing was performed on peripheral blood. All receptors come from a human donor in a cohort sampled during active COVID-19.

This clone was recorded once. J is TRBJ2-1 and V is TRBV4-3; 12 bases are shared with TRBD2. The CDR3 spans 15 residues. V was clipped by 1 base and J by 9 bases; unmatched bases: 4. Germline V gene sequence: CDR1 LGHNA, CDR2 YSLEER. The CDR3 region is CASSQGLAGGLEQFF. The CDR3 DNA sequence: TGCGCCAGCAGCCAAGGGCTAGCGGGGGGGCTTGAGCAGTTCTTC.

This chain links TRBV11-2 with TRBJ2-5; D possibly corresponds to TRBD1 (8 bases). V was pared by 0 bases and J by 9 bases, with 17 bases between. The CDR3 sequence is 15 residues long. From germline, CDR1 is SGHAT and CDR2 FQNNGV. The CDR3 region is CASSLEPQGGIAQYF. The CDR3 DNA is TGTGCCAGCAGCTTAGAGCCACAGGGGGGGATAGCCCAGTACTTC.

The CDR3 DNA is TGCGCCAGCAGCCATCCGACAGGGGAGGGTGGAAACACCATATATTTT. This codes for CASSHPTGEGGNTIYF. The gene calls are TRBV5-1 and TRBJ1-3; 8 bases are a match to TRBD1. Trimming cost V 4 bases and J 3 bases; bases outside gene matches: 9. CDR1 and CDR2 (germline): SGHRS, YFSETQ. The CDR3 runs to 16 residues.

The chain carries TRBV7-8 and TRBJ2-7, with 11 bases identical to TRBD1. The CDR3 sequence is 15 residues long. The germline V gene encodes CDR1 SGHVS and CDR2 FQNEAQ. With V trimmed by 3 bases and J by 3 bases, 4 bases remained unmatched. Here the CDR3 reads CASSLAGTGGYEQYF. For the CDR3, the DNA is TGTGCCAGCAGCTTGGCCGGGACAGGGGGCTACGAGCAGTACTTC.

In its sample, this clone was seen once. This sequence joins TRBV5-4 and TRBJ2-5, with D uncertain. CDR3 length: 14 residues. CDR1 and CDR2 from the germline V gene are SGHNT and YYREEE (reference sequence). V lost 3 bases to trimming and J lost 4 bases, with 13 bases between them. CDR3 coding DNA: TGTGCCAGCAGCTCGTCTCTAGATTCAGAGACCCAGTACTTC. This translates into CASSSSLDSETQYF.

The V and J genes are TRBV27 and TRBJ2-3; the D gene is possibly TRBD2 (5 bases). Germline loops: CDR1 MNHEY, CDR2 SMNVEV (reference sequence). The V and J ends lost 3 bases and 2 bases respectively, with 12 bases between them. This CDR3 comprises 15 residues. This CDR3 is CASSLSLAPTDTQYF. The CDR3 bases are TGTGCCAGCAGTTTGAGCCTAGCCCCCACAGATACGCAGTATTTT.

The chain is built from TRBV5-1 and TRBJ2-7, with D tentatively TRBD1 (6 bases). Between the trimmed V and J ends, which lost 1 base and 5 bases, there was a span of 16 bases. CDR1 is SGHRS, CDR2 YFSETQ, per germline. This CDR3 contains 15 residues. CDR3 in amino acids: CASSLTGHGPNEQYF. CDR3 coding DNA: TGCGCCAGCAGCTTGACAGGGCATGGTCCTAACGAGCAGTACTTC. The full variable domain, completed using reference TRBV5-1 and TRBJ2-7, is KAGVTQTPRYLIKTRGQQVTLSCSPISGHRSVSWYQQTPGQGLQFLFEYFSETQRNKGNFPGRFSGRQFSNSRSEMNVSTLELGDSALYLCASSLTGHGPNEQYFGPGTRLTVT.

This clone was counted a single time. The chain has TRBV27 and TRBJ2-1; 15 bases are a match to TRBD2. V shed 5 bases, J shed 7 bases, and the junction held 9 bases outside the gene matches. This CDR3 contains 17 residues. Germline CDR1 and CDR2: MNHEY and SMNVEV (reference sequence). The CDR3 bases are TGTGCCAGCAGTATCCGGACTAGCGGGGGGGCGTCGAATGAGCAGTTCTTC. Translated: CASSIRTSGGASNEQFF.

The rearrangement links TRBV5-8 to TRBJ1-5; D call uncertain. CDR1 and CDR2 (germline): SGHTS, YDEGEE. The germline V and J ends were trimmed by 1 base and 0 bases, with 11 bases remaining between them. The CDR3 sequence is 16 residues long. DNA of the CDR3: TGTGCCAGCAGCTTGTGGGCAGCTTATAGCAATCAGCCCCAGCATTTT. Protein product: CASSLWAAYSNQPQHF. The complete variable domain, with remaining parts taken from reference TRBV5-8 and TRBJ1-5, reads EAGVTQSPTHLIKTRGQQATLRCSPISGHTSVYWYQQALGLGLQFLLWYDEGEERNRGNFPPRFSGRQFPNYSSELNVNALELEDSALYLCASSLWAAYSNQPQHFGDGTRLSIL.

The rearrangement links TRBV6-5 to TRBJ1-1, with 8 bases aligning to TRBD1. Germline assignment: CDR1 MNHEY and CDR2 SVGAGI. J gave up 7 bases and V 6 bases, and 7 bases lay outside the gene matches. This CDR3 region has 13 residues. In DNA form, the CDR3 reads TGTGCCAGCAGCACAGGGGGGCAATTTGAAGCTTTCTTT. The encoded protein is CASSTGGQFEAFF.

V gene TRBV9 combines with J gene TRBJ2-1, with TRBD2 matching 9 bases. The V and J ends lost 1 base and 5 bases, in that order; junction bases with no gene match: 4. The length of the CDR3 is 15 residues. CDR1 and CDR2 from the germline V gene are SGDLS and YYNGEE. As DNA, the CDR3 is TGTGCCAGCAGCGTACTAGCGGGACCCAACAATGAGCAGTTCTTC. It encodes CASSVLAGPNNEQFF.

The chain recombines TRBV11-3 with TRBJ2-1; 8 bases are a match to TRBD2. CDR3 length equals 16 residues. Germline values: CDR1 SGHNT, CDR2 YENEEA. The ends lost 5 bases at V and 11 bases at J; junction bases unmatched: 17. The CDR3 coding sequence is TGTGCCAGCAGCCCGCACTTTAACGGGGGGGTCGGTAAGCAGTTCTTC. Translated, it gives CASSPHFNGGVGKQFF.

V is TRBV27 and J is TRBJ1-4; 7 bases match TRBD1. V trimming: 1 base; J trimming: 3 bases; junction bases outside the gene matches: 2. CDR3 length: 15 residues. Germline-derived CDR1 and CDR2 are MNHEY and SMNVEV (reference sequence). The CDR3 loop reads CASSLWGTANEKLFF. The DNA for the CDR3 is TGTGCCAGCAGTTTATGGGGGACAGCTAATGAAAAACTGTTTTTT.

The genes are TRBV7-9 and TRBJ2-7; 7 positions agree with TRBD2. This CDR3 comprises 17 residues. The junction had 15 bases not matched to a gene; V was cut back by 5 bases and J by 2 bases. The germline V gene encodes CDR1 SEHNR and CDR2 FQNEAQ (reference sequence). The CDR3 DNA reads TGTGCCAGCAGCCCCGACCCGGGGAGGGCGGGAGCCTACGAGCAGTACTTC. Encoded protein: CASSPDPGRAGAYEQYF.

V and J are TRBV3-1 (or the pseudogene TRBV3-2) and TRBJ2-6; 7 bases map to TRBD1. This CDR3 contains 17 residues. The germline V gene has CDR1 LGHDT and CDR2 YNNKEL (reference sequence). V shed 4 bases and J 1 base; nucleotides not matched to a gene: 7. CDR3 nucleotides: TGTGCCAGCAGCCGACTAAGACAGGGATCTGGGGCCAACGTCCTGACTTTC. This sequence encodes CASSRLRQGSGANVLTF.

The rearrangement joins TRBV30 to TRBJ2-7, with 8 nucleotides matching TRBD1. Germline CDR1 reads GTSNPN; CDR2 reads SVGIG (reference sequence). The J segment lost 5 bases and the V segment lost 4 bases, leaving 10 bases of the junction unmatched. The CDR3 is 14 residues long. The CDR3 loop is CAWNENRGINEQYF. The CDR3 bases are TGTGCCTGGAACGAAAACAGGGGGATAAACGAGCAGTACTTC.